The 15 T cell receptor beta chains listed next were all sequenced from one sample in a study of shared clonotypes between healthy human individuals. Libraries were prepared by immunoSEQ multiplex PCR; TCRdb keeps only in-frame clonotypes and omits some of them. Among 470,000 or so clones listed, approximately 80% were seen once. Sequencing was performed on PBMCs. The receptor set was obtained from a woman in her 40s in good health. Some clones in this sample may be carry-over from other donors' samples.

The rearrangement links TRBV21-1 to TRBJ2-1; the table names TRBD2, a call not compared with the DNA. TRBV21-1 is annotated as a pseudogene. The CDR3 is 16 residues long. The CDR3 region is CASSKGELAAYNEQFF. CDR3 bases: TGTGCCAGCAGCAAAGGCGAACTAGCGGCCTACAATGAGCAGTTCTTC.

The chain joins TRBV9 to TRBJ2-7, with TRBD2 identical over 9 bases. Trimming removed 4 bases from V and 3 bases from J; junction bases left unmatched: 5. Germline V gives CDR1 SGDLS, CDR2 YYNGEE. This CDR3 is built from 14 residues. CDR3: CASSPSGTHYEQYF. The CDR3 DNA sequence: TGTGCCAGCAGCCCTAGCGGGACACACTACGAGCAGTACTTC.

The chain carries TRBV6-5 and TRBJ2-7; D may be TRBD1 (5 bases). This CDR3 comprises 14 residues. Trimming took 2 bases from V and 9 from J, leaving 17 bases between them. Germline V gene data show CDR1 as MNHEY and CDR2 as SVGAGI. In DNA form, the CDR3 reads TGTGCCAGCAGTTACGGGCAGGGTGGCCTGGGGCAGTACTTC. Translating gives CASSYGQGGLGQYF.

The gene calls are TRBV29-1 and TRBJ2-5, with D maybe TRBD2 (6 bases). Germline CDR1 is SQVTM and CDR2 is ANQGSEA. V lost 4 bases and J 2 bases, leaving 11 bases between the germline ends. The CDR3 is 13 residues long. DNA of the CDR3: TGCAGCGTTGGGCTTGGGGGGCAAGAGACCCAGTACTTC. Translated: CSVGLGGQETQYF.

A remark on this clone: A far larger clone lies a single base away; this is likely a read error. Distinct nucleotide sequences in the sample also encode this CDR3. The J gene is TRBJ1-2, the V gene TRBV29-1; D call uncertain. Germline-derived CDR1 and CDR2 are SQVTM and ANQGSEA. The CDR3 spans 12 residues. This CDR3 is CSPEMVPYGYTF. In DNA, the CDR3 is TGTAGCCCCGAAATGGTCCCCTATGGCTACACCTTC.

This clone came up a few times. One base separates it from a far larger clone, so it is likely a read error. Other DNA sequences in this specimen translate into the identical CDR3. The chain combines TRBV30 with TRBJ1-1; D unresolved. This CDR3 has 11 amino acids. Germline V gene lookup returns CDR1 GTSNPN and CDR2 SVGIG (reference sequence). Trimming stripped 3 bases from V and 5 bases from J, with 7 bases between. As DNA, the CDR3 is TGTGCCTGGAGGTACATGACTGAAGCTTTCTTT. Translating gives CAWRYMTEAFF.

The chain has TRBV19 and TRBJ2-2, with 11 bases aligning to TRBD2. Unmatched junction bases numbered 11, after V lost 5 bases and J lost 0 bases. Looked up from germline, CDR1 is LNHDA and CDR2 is SQIVND (reference sequence). The CDR3 has 19 residues. CDR3 in DNA: TGTGCCAGTAGTTCCCGTTGGCTAGCGGGAGGCGCGAACACCGGGGAGCTGTTTTTT. Translating it yields CASSSRWLAGGANTGELFF.

The V call is TRBV5-4, the J call TRBJ2-5; D unresolved. The CDR3 runs to 14 residues. Germline V CDR1 and CDR2: SGHNT, YYREEE (reference sequence). The V gene lost 0 bases and the J gene lost 1 base, with 7 bases spanning the gap. CDR3: CASSLVGGQETQYF. CDR3 DNA: TGTGCCAGCAGCTTGGTGGGCGGCCAAGAGACCCAGTACTTC.

V gene TRBV5-1 combines with J gene TRBJ1-1; D ambiguous. The CDR3 consists of 15 residues. V was trimmed by 0 bases and J by 1 base, leaving 10 bases between them. The germline CDR1 and CDR2 sequences are SGHRS and YFSETQ. CDR3: CASSLVAGGNTEAFF. The CDR3 nucleotides read TGCGCCAGCAGCTTGGTTGCGGGTGGGAACACTGAAGCTTTCTTT.

This clone was recorded once. This rearrangement joins TRBV2 to TRBJ2-5; D not certain. The J call may be wrong; the DNA end is better matched by TRBJ2-7. Germline CDR1 reads SNHLY; CDR2 reads FYNNEI. This CDR3 is built from 12 residues. CDR3 amino acids: CASSVLLYEQYF. CDR3 DNA sequence: TGTGCCAGCAGTGTCCTATTGTACGAGCAGTACTTC.

This clone has more than one count but fewer than ten. The V gene is TRBV5-4, the J gene TRBJ1-1, with D tentatively TRBD1 (5 bases). The V and J ends lost 2 bases and 5 bases respectively, with 16 bases between them. The CDR3 loop spans 15 amino acids. The germline CDR1 and CDR2 sequences are SGHNT and YYREEE (reference sequence). The DNA for the CDR3 is TGTGCCAGCAGCTTTGGCGGGGCTCTAGGGACTGAAGCTTTCTTT. Its protein product is CASSFGGALGTEAFF.

Points on this clone: This sequence is one base from a far larger clone and is likely a read error. The same CDR3 can be traced to other DNA sequences in this sample. The chain joins TRBV6-1 to TRBJ1-1; D is unresolved. Trimming cost V 6 bases and J 1 base, with 12 bases left between them. Per germline, CDR1 MNHNS and CDR2 SASEGT. The CDR3 length is 14 residues. This chain's CDR3 is CASSEPDGNTEAFF. The DNA of the CDR3 is TGTGCCAGCAGCGAACCAGACGGGAACACTGAAGCTTTCTTT.

The chain couples TRBV6-5 to TRBJ1-2; D is uncertain. Per germline, CDR1 MNHEY and CDR2 SVGAGI. This CDR3 region has 13 residues. Deletions cut 4 bases from V and 0 bases from J, with 6 bases between. For the CDR3, the DNA is TGTGCCAGCAGTTCGACCCCTAACTATGGCTACACCTTC. Translation: CASSSTPNYGYTF.

This clone turned up a few times. Possible read error: a much larger clone is one base away. V gene TRBV29-1 combines with J gene TRBJ1-2; 7 bases are shared with TRBD1. Germline lookup yields CDR1 SQVTM and CDR2 ANQGSEA. The CDR3 contains 13 residues. Trimming removed 7 bases from V and 4 bases from J; junction bases left unmatched: 9. The CDR3 loop reads CSAGTDFSYGYTF. The CDR3 DNA reads TGCAGCGCCGGGACAGATTTTAGCTATGGCTACACCTTC.

The genes are TRBV25-1 and TRBJ2-7, with 7 nucleotides matching TRBD1. V was pared by 4 bases and J by 2 bases, with 2 bases of the junction left unmatched. Germline CDR1 and CDR2: MGHDK and SYGVNS. The CDR3 is 13 amino acids. CDR3 sequence reads: CASSAGQPYEQYF. The CDR3 DNA reads as TGTGCCAGCAGTGCGGGACAGCCCTACGAGCAGTACTTC.